This T cell receptor beta chain came from a study of memory CD4+ T cells and cytomegalovirus serostatus. Data came from immunoSEQ multiplex PCR; TCRdb stores just in-frame clones and leaves some out. The repertoire includes roughly 50,000 clones, roughly 79% of them detected once, and more than 1.5% sits in the top ten. Single viable CD3+CD4+CD8-CD45RO+ cells were sorted as the memory CD4+ T cells. Sequencing was performed on memory CD4+ T cells from blood. The sequence was obtained from an adult in good health and CMV-seronegative.

CDR3 in amino acids: CASSRQGKGTDTQYF. CDR3 sequence (DNA): TGTGCCAGCAGCCGACAGGGAAAAGGCACAGATACGCAGTATTTT. The chain has TRBV6-5 and TRBJ2-3, with 7 positions matching TRBD1. V lost 6 bases, J lost 1 base, and 7 bases stayed unmatched. The germline CDR1 and CDR2 sequences are MNHEY and SVGAGI. There are 15 residues in the CDR3.